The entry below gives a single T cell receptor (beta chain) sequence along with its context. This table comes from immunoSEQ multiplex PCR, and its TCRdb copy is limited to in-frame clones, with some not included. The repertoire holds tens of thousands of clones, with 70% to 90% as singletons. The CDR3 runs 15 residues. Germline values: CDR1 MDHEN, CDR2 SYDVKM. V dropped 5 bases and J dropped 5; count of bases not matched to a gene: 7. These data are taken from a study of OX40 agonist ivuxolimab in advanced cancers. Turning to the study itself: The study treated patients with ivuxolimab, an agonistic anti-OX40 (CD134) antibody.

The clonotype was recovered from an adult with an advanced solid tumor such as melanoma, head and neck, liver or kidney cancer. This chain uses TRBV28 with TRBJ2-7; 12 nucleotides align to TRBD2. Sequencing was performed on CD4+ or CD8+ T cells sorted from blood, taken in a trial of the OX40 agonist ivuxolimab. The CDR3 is CASSPLAGGGNEQYF. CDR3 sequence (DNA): TGTGCCAGCAGTCCACTAGCGGGAGGAGGTAACGAGCAGTACTTC.